A single sample is the source of the 2 T cell receptor beta chains below, sequenced in a study of control samples from healthy donors and cancer patients. Method: immunoSEQ multiplex PCR; TCRdb's copy keeps in-frame clones and lacks some. The sample has tens of thousands of clones; about 80% are singletons. The sample consisted of blood. These receptors all come from a man aged 50-59 years in good health.

V and J are TRBV6-5 and TRBJ2-3; D remains unclear. Per the germline V gene, CDR1 is MNHEY and CDR2 is SVGAGI. This CDR3 has 11 residues. Trimming took 8 bases from V and 6 from J, leaving 9 bases between them. In nucleotides, the CDR3 is TGTGCCAGCTCGGTCTCCGATACGCAGTATTTT. This gives the protein CASSVSDTQYF.

The chain joins TRBV7-2 to TRBJ1-2, with 7 bases fitting TRBD1. The CDR3 has 14 residues. The V and J ends lost 2 bases and 8 bases, in that order; junction bases with no gene match: 8. From germline, CDR1 is SGHTA and CDR2 FQGNSA. The CDR3: CASSLPQGGRGYTF. The CDR3 bases are TGTGCCAGCAGCTTACCCCAGGGGGGGAGAGGCTACACCTTC.